This TCR beta chain was profiled in a study of cytomegalovirus exposure and HLA in healthy donors. Whole-study findings and limits: With high specificity and sensitivity, the classifier reportedly diagnosed cytomegalovirus status. It emerged from a later analysis that several of the most significant clusters appeared to be linked to common viral pathogens. About 150 TCR beta chains were listed as cytomegalovirus-associated.

There are 12 residues in the CDR3. Germline loops: CDR1 SGHRS, CDR2 YFSETQ. On this clone itself: What it binds is not known.

With 60 Vbeta and 13 Jbeta primers, the PCR was carried out. As handled by the study authors: There were around 80 million unique TCR beta chains by a later count, and approximately 10 million of them were shared. The protocol was immunoSEQ multiplex PCR, while the TCRdb copy is restricted to in-frame clones and leaves out a portion. From that table come the V and J calls and clone size; the DNA was used to work out D and trimming. The sample shows under 200,000 clones, about nine tenths of them seen only once. This receptor was identified in a boy between 2 and 10 years old in good health and CMV-seronegative. The sequencing sample was made of PBMCs. The J gene is TRBJ2-5, the V gene TRBV5-1; D is perhaps TRBD2 (6 bases). The DNA end lines up better with TRBJ2-7; the J call may be wrong. In DNA form, the CDR3 reads TGCGCCAGCACACAAGAAGCGGGCGAGCAGTACTTC. Protein product: CASTQEAGEQYF.